This TCR beta chain was identified during a study of blood T cell repertoires in COVID-19. Clones were sequenced by immunoSEQ multiplex PCR, and TCRdb holds only the in-frame ones, with some missing. This sample carries 85,000 to 90,000 clones, 86% of them seen once, and the ten largest clones take roughly 25%. This clone showed up just once. Material: peripheral blood. The TCR was taken from a human donor in a cohort sampled during active COVID-19.

This CDR3 reads CASSLPLQGAHNEQFF. As DNA, the CDR3 is TGTGCCAGCAGTTTACCCCTACAGGGGGCGCACAATGAGCAGTTCTTC. The chain carries TRBV27 and TRBJ2-1; 9 positions match TRBD1. This CDR3 region has 16 residues. Germline V gives CDR1 MNHEY, CDR2 SMNVEV (reference sequence). Trimming at V came to 2 bases and at J to 5 bases, leaving 7 bases not matched to a gene.